The 10 T cell receptor beta chains listed next were all sequenced from one sample in a study of siplizumab effects on memory and regulatory T cells. Profiled with immunoSEQ multiplex PCR; TCRdb holds only in-frame clones, not every one. The table lists 100,000 or so clones, approximately 94% of them singletons. The specimen was non-Treg CD4+ T cells sorted from blood. These receptors were collected from a human donor in good health.

V is TRBV18 and J is TRBJ2-3, with D unclear. The ends were cut back, 3 bases at V and 5 bases at J, with 15 bases in the middle. In germline, CDR1 is KGHSH, CDR2 LQKENI. The CDR3 runs to 15 residues. The CDR3 sequence: CASSPRGSLRDTQYF. DNA for the CDR3: TGTGCCAGCTCACCCCGAGGAAGTTTAAGAGATACGCAGTATTTT.

The chain has TRBV11-2 and TRBJ2-2; possible D gene TRBD1, 5 bases. CDR1 and CDR2 (germline): SGHAT, FQNNGV. The length of the CDR3 is 15 residues. The V end lost 3 bases, the J end lost 3 bases, and 11 bases lay between the germline ends. Here the CDR3 DNA reads TGTGCCAGCAGCTTCCCCCAGGGATACACCGGGGAGCTGTTTTTT. Protein product: CASSFPQGYTGELFF.

V is TRBV7-3 and J is TRBJ1-2; 7 bases match TRBD1. The CDR3 spans 15 residues. V was pared by 5 bases and J by 0 bases, with 6 bases of the junction left unmatched. In germline, CDR1 is SGHTA, CDR2 FQGTGA. CDR3 sequence: CASSKPGQPNYGYTF. The CDR3 DNA reads TGTGCCAGCAGCAAACCGGGACAGCCTAACTATGGCTACACCTTC.

This clone was recorded a few times. J is TRBJ1-2 and V is TRBV2; D is perhaps TRBD1 (6 bases). Trimming took off 2 bases at V and 4 bases at J, with 11 bases between the two ends. This CDR3 has 14 amino acids. Germline CDR1 and CDR2: SNHLY and FYNNEI. The CDR3 sequence is CASSEHREAYGYTF. The CDR3 nucleotides are TGTGCCAGCAGTGAACACAGGGAGGCCTATGGCTACACCTTC.

The rearrangement uses TRBV19 and TRBJ1-5; D is unclear. The CDR3 is made up of 14 amino acids. The germline V and J ends were trimmed by 7 bases and 5 bases, with 15 bases remaining between them. Germline V CDR1 and CDR2: LNHDA, SQIVND (reference sequence). Written as DNA, the CDR3 is TGTGCCAGTACCCCTGTGGGGAGCTATCAGCCCCAGCATTTT. Translated: CASTPVGSYQPQHF.

This clone was seen a few times. The rearrangement links TRBV18 to TRBJ1-2; 7 positions match TRBD1. CDR1 is KGHSH, CDR2 LQKENI, per germline. The CDR3 is made up of 15 amino acids. After removal of 4 bases from V and 4 bases from J, the junction contained 9 bases not matched to a gene. CDR3 in amino acids: CASSLSGGLSYGYTF. The CDR3, as DNA: TGTGCCAGCTCACTCTCAGGGGGGCTTAGCTATGGCTACACCTTC.

The V and J genes are TRBV6-5 and TRBJ2-7; tentatively, D is TRBD1 (6 bases). The V gene's germline CDR1 is MNHEY and CDR2 SVGAGI. The CDR3 consists of 14 residues. Trimming shortened V by 5 bases and J by 0 bases, and 11 bases separated the two germline ends. The CDR3 sequence is CASSTGQSSYEQYF. The CDR3 nucleotides read TGTGCCAGCAGTACCGGACAGAGCTCCTACGAGCAGTACTTC.

The chain carries TRBV6-5 and TRBJ2-7; D gene unclear. V was clipped by 3 bases and J by 3 bases, with 9 bases between them. The CDR3 spans 13 residues. Germline V CDR1 and CDR2: MNHEY, SVGAGI. The CDR3 DNA reads as TGTGCCAGCAGTTATGGGGAAGACTACGAGCAGTACTTC. Translation gives CASSYGEDYEQYF.

Note on this clone: At one end, the junction sequence differs from germline, possibly due to a read error. This chain links TRBV4-1 with TRBJ2-5; tentative D call: TRBD1 (5 bases). This CDR3 comprises 15 residues. Germline assignment: CDR1 MGHRA and CDR2 YSYEKL. In DNA, the CDR3 is TGTGCCAGCAGCCAACGTACAGGTGACCAAGAGACCCAGTACTTC. Residues: CASSQRTGDQETQYF.

The chain is built from TRBV9 and TRBJ2-1; the D gene is possibly TRBD2 (5 bases). Looked up from germline, CDR1 is SGDLS and CDR2 is YYNGEE. The CDR3 runs to 15 residues. The V and J ends lost 0 bases and 2 bases respectively, with 9 bases between them. In DNA form, the CDR3 reads TGTGCCAGCAGCGTAGGATCGGGAACCTACAATGAGCAGTTCTTC. It codes for CASSVGSGTYNEQFF. The full variable domain, with the rest looked up from reference TRBV9 and TRBJ2-1, is DSGVTQTPKHLITATGQRVTLRCSPRSGDLSVYWYQQSLDQGLQFLIQYYNGEERAKGNILERFSAQQFPDLHSELNLSSLELGDSALYFCASSVGSGTYNEQFFGPGTRLTVL.